This T cell receptor (beta chain) was identified in a study of blood T cells in healthy people across ages. Study context: About one barcoded beta molecule was captured per two T cells (by template switching). Study-wide results and caveats: TCR beta diversity, measured per million T cells, fell in a roughly linear way with age. It was the long-lived donors that had more naive CD4+ cells and higher diversity than aged donors.

Primers used in a second PCR of roughly 7 to 12 cycles were a sample-barcoded 5' primer and a J-beta primer mix. Unique molecular identifiers of 12 random nucleotides labeled each cDNA. Using its own MiXCR run on the 5' RACE reads, TCRdb lists one record per CDR3 protein. The sample has roughly 1,500,000 distinct CDR3 sequences; approximately 38% are singletons. Deletions cut 8 bases from V and 6 bases from J, with 14 bases between. This CDR3 is built from 12 residues. A word on this clonotype: Its antigen is unknown.

This chain joins TRBV12-3 or TRBV12-4 and TRBJ2-7; D is uncertain. The sample consisted of blood. This clonotype was sampled from a young woman in good health. The CDR3 region has the DNA TGTGCCAGCCGCCTCTCCCTCGGCGAGCAGTACTTC. Amino acid sequence: CASRLSLGEQYF.